The 3 T cell receptor beta chains below were found in one sample sequenced in a study of T cells in Graves' hyperthyroidism and ophthalmopathy. TCR beta CDR3 region amplification was performed from RNA transcripts. The primer set for the first-round RT-PCR of the TCR CDR3 was HTBI. Via MiXCR, TCRdb re-called the multiplex PCR reads, giving one row per CDR3 protein. The sample records 550,000 to 700,000 distinct CDR3 sequences, under 60% being singletons. The sample was peripheral blood or thyroid tissue (not recorded which). These receptors were taken from an adult woman with Graves' disease, either hyperthyroidism or ophthalmopathy (not recorded which).

The chain has TRBV29-1 and TRBJ1-2, with 9 nucleotides matching TRBD1. Trimming removed 8 bases from V and 7 bases from J; junction bases left unmatched: 11. The CDR3 consists of 13 residues. Germline CDR1 and CDR2: SQVTM and ANQGSEA. CDR3 bases: TGCAGCTTGGAGTACAGGGGGCGCGGTGGCTACACCTTC. It specifies CSLEYRGRGGYTF. The full variable domain, with the rest looked up from reference TRBV29-1 and TRBJ1-2, is SAVISQKPSRDICQRGTSLTIQCQVDSQVTMMFWYRQQPGQSLTLIATANQGSEATYESGFVIDKFPISRPNLTFSTLTVSNMSPEDSSIYLCSLEYRGRGGYTFGSGTRLTVV.

This clonotype was recorded at least ten times. This chain links TRBV20-1 with TRBJ1-2; 7 bases align to TRBD1. V shed 5 bases and J 10 bases; nucleotides not matched to a gene: 10. Germline CDR1 and CDR2: DFQATT and SNEGSKA (reference sequence). The CDR3 sequence is 12 residues long. CDR3 DNA sequence: TGCAGTGCTCCCGGAACAGGGGACCTCTACACCTTC. Translated, it gives CSAPGTGDLYTF.

J is TRBJ1-1 and V is TRBV15; D gene ambiguous. The length of the CDR3 is 16 residues. In germline, CDR1 is LNHNV, CDR2 YYDKDF (reference sequence). Trimming pared 2 bases from V and 1 base from J, leaving 14 bases between. The CDR3 region is CATSRRSVGENTEAFF. The CDR3 nucleotides are TGTGCCACCAGCAGACGCAGTGTAGGAGAGAACACTGAAGCTTTCTTT. The variable domain in full, with the rest retrieved from reference TRBV15 and TRBJ1-1, is DAMVIQNPRYQVTQFGKPVTLSCSQTLNHNVMYWYQQKSSQAPKLLFHYYDKDFNNEADTPDNFQSRRPNTSFCFLDIRSPGLGDTAMYLCATSRRSVGENTEAFFGQGTRLTVV.